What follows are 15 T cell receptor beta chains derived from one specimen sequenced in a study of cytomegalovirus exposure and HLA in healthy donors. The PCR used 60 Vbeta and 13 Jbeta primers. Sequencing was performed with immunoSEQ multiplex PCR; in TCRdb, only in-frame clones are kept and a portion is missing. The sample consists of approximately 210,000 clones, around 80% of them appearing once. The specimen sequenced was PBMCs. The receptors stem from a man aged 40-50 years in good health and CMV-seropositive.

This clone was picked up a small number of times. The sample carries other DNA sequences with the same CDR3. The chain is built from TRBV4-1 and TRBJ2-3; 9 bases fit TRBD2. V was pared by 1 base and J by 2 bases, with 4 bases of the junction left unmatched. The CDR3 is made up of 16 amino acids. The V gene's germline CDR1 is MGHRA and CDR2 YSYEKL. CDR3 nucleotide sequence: TGCGCCAGCAGCCAAGGCCTGGGACTAGCCACAGATACGCAGTATTTT. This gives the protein CASSQGLGLATDTQYF.

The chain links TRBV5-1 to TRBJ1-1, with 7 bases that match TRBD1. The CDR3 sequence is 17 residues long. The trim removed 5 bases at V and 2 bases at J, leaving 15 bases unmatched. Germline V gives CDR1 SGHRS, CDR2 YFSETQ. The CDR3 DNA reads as TGCGCCAGCAGTCGACAACCGGGACAGAGGAGAAACACTGAAGCTTTCTTT. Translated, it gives CASSRQPGQRRNTEAFF.

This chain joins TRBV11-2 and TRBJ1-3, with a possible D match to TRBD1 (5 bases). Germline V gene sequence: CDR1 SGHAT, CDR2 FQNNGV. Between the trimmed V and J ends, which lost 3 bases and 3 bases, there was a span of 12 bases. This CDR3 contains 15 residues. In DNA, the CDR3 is TGTGCCAGCAGCTTGCAGGGATTGGGTGGAAACACCATATATTTT. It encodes CASSLQGLGGNTIYF.

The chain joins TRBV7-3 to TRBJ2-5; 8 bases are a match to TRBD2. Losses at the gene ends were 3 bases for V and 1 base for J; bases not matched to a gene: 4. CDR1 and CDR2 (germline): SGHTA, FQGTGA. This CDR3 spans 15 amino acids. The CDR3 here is CASSFAAGGQETQYF. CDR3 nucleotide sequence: TGTGCCAGCAGCTTCGCGGCGGGAGGCCAAGAGACCCAGTACTTC. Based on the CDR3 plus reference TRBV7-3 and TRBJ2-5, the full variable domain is GAGVSQTPSNKVTEKGKYVELRCDPISGHTALYWYRQSLGQGPEFLIYFQGTGAADDSGLPNDRFFAVRPEGSVSTLKIQRTERGDSAVYLCASSFAAGGQETQYFGPGTRLLVL.

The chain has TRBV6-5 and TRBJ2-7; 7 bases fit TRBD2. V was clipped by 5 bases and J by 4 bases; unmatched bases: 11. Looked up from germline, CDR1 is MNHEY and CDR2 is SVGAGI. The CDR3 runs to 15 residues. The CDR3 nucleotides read TGTGCCAGCAGTCTCGGGGAGGGCCAATTGTACGAGCAGTACTTC. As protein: CASSLGEGQLYEQYF.

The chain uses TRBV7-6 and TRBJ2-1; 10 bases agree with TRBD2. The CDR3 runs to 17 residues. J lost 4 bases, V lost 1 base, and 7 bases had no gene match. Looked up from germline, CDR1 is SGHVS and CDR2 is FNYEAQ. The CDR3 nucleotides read TGTGCCAGCAGCTTAGGATTAGCGGGAGGATTATACAATGAGCAGTTCTTC. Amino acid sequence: CASSLGLAGGLYNEQFF.

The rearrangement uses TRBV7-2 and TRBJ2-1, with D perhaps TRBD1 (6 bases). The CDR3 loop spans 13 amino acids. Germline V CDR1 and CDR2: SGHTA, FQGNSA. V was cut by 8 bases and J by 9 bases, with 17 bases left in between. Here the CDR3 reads CASSPTGRGEQFF. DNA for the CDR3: TGTGCCAGCTCCCCGACAGGACGGGGTGAGCAGTTCTTC. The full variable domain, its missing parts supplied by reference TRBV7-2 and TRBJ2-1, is GAGVSQSPSNKVTEKGKDVELRCDPISGHTALYWYRQSLGQGLEFLIYFQGNSAPDKSGLPSDRFSAERTGGSVSTLTIQRTQQEDSAVYLCASSPTGRGEQFFGPGTRLTVL.

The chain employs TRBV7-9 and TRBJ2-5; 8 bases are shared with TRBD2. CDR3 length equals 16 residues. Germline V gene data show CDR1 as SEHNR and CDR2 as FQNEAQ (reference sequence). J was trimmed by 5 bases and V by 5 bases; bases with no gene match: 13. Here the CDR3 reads CASSQSGGGGGETQYF. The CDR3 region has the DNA TGTGCCAGCAGCCAATCCGGGGGGGGCGGCGGGGAGACCCAGTACTTC.

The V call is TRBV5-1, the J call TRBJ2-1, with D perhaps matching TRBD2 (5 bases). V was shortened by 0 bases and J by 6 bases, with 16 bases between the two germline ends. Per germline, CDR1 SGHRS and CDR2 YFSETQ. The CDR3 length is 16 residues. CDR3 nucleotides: TGCGCCAGCAGCTTGGATCGCCTAGCCGCCCTCAATGAGCAGTTCTTC. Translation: CASSLDRLAALNEQFF.

For the CDR3, the DNA is TGTGCCAGCAGCTCCCTGGACAGGGATCAAGAGACCCAGTACTTC. This gives the protein CASSSLDRDQETQYF. The rearrangement links TRBV5-4 to TRBJ2-5, with 8 bases lining up with TRBD1. Trimming took 3 bases from V and 2 from J; bases not matched to a gene: 6. The germline V gene encodes CDR1 SGHNT and CDR2 YYREEE (reference sequence). The CDR3 runs to 15 residues.

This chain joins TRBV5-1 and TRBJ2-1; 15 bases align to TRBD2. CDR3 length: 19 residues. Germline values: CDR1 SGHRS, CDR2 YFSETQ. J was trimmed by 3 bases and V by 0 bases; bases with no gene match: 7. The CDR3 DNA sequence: TGCGCCAGCAGCTTGGCCGGGACTAGCGGGAGGACAATCTACAATGAGCAGTTCTTC. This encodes CASSLAGTSGRTIYNEQFF.

For the CDR3, the DNA is TGTGCCACCGGACCGGGACAGGGGGTTTACGAGCAGTACGTC. Encoded protein: CATGPGQGVYEQYV. The rearrangement links TRBV27 to TRBJ2-7; 11 bases map to TRBD1. The CDR3 totals 14 residues. The V segment lost 10 bases and the J segment 4 bases; nucleotides outside the gene matches: 9. Germline V lookup: CDR1 MNHEY, CDR2 SMNVEV (reference sequence).

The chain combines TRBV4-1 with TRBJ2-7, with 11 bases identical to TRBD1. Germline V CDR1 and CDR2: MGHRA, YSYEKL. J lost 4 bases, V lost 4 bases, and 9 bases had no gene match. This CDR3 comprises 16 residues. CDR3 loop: CASSLFGGTGGYEQYF. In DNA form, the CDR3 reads TGCGCCAGCAGCCTCTTTGGGGGGACAGGGGGTTACGAGCAGTACTTC.

CDR3 DNA sequence: TGTGCCAGCTCACCCGGGACAGCACCGTACGAGCAGTACGTC. Its protein product is CASSPGTAPYEQYV. V is TRBV18 and J is TRBJ2-7; 7 positions agree with TRBD1. The germline V gene has CDR1 KGHSH and CDR2 LQKENI. This CDR3 comprises 14 residues. V was pared by 3 bases and J by 4 bases, with 6 bases of the junction left unmatched.

Written as DNA, the CDR3 is TGTGCCAGTAGTATCCTGGCCACATCCAATGAGCAGTTCTTC. The encoded protein is CASSILATSNEQFF. The rearrangement uses TRBV19 and TRBJ2-1, with D uncertain. Germline CDR1 reads LNHDA; CDR2 reads SQIVND (reference sequence). The V and J ends lost 3 bases and 6 bases respectively, with 12 bases between them. The CDR3 has 14 residues.